This T cell receptor beta chain was profiled in a study of blood T cell repertoires in COVID-19. Across the whole study: COVID-19 samples from acute and convalescent phases originated in the United States, Italy and Spain. PBMCs, B-cell-depleted T cells, or T cells were the source of the cDNA or gDNA that made up the material.

Germline CDR1 is SGHDT and CDR2 is YYEEEE. The CDR3 has 12 amino acids. V lost 4 bases to trimming and J lost 5 bases; unmatched junction nucleotides: 1. This clone was found once. Some clones are missing from TCRdb's copy, which holds only in-frame ones; the method was immunoSEQ multiplex PCR. Here the sample spans almost 300,000 clones, roughly 86% being singletons. The V call is TRBV5-6, the J call TRBJ2-3, with 7 bases identical to TRBD2. Sample: peripheral blood. This clonotype originated in a man in his 70s with acute or convalescent COVID-19. DNA of the CDR3: TGTGCCAGCAGCCCGGGGGGAGATACGCAGTATTTT. Translation gives CASSPGGDTQYF.